Listed here is a single T cell receptor beta chain. A single count supports this clone. Its antigen is currently not known. One junction end does not reproduce the germline sequence, and a read error may be involved. This sample stems from a study of blood T cell repertoires in COVID-19 (dated by TCRdb to the early 2020s). Study-wide context: Samples covering the acute and convalescent phases of COVID-19 were provided by collaborators in the United States, Italy and Spain. Sample metadata almost always included a de-identified subject ID, COVID-19 status, age in years and sex. HLA class I and class II types, where available, came from metadata supplied by the sample provider rather than from assay-based typing. The dataset comprised deeply sampled blood TCRbeta repertoires from subjects exposed to, actively infected with, or recovered from COVID-19. The prospective study material was composed of cDNA or gDNA derived from T cells, B-cell-depleted T cells, or PBMCs. Samples came from the ongoing ImmuneRACE study (first 160 participants) plus 1,254 subjects from 6 global collaborators. A freely available public database, intended as a resource for researchers studying the immune response to SARS-CoV-2, is where the repertoires were released. The full study reports these points: The quantity of clinical and demographic metadata differed by source and by participant and was supplied without curation.

TCRbeta CDR3 regions were amplified from genomic DNA by means of the immunoSEQ Assay, a bias-controlled multiplex PCR. In the original analysis: Within the assay, amplification of reference gene primers was used to estimate how many nucleated cells each sample contained. To quantify the absolute abundance of each unique TCRbeta CDR3 rearrangement, sequence reads were collapsed and filtered. For each sample, productive Simpson clonality was calculated as the square root of Simpson's diversity index across productive rearrangements. Held by TCRdb, this immuneACCESS table contains in-frame sequences only and omits some clones. Under half of the omission traces to an unresolved V gene where checked; the cause of the rest is unknown. V and J calls and clone size follow that table, whereas D and trimming were derived from the DNA. The table for this sample lists hundreds of thousands of clones; about 85% of them were counted only once. The top ten clonotypes cover under 9.5% of the sample.

CDR3 length: 16 amino acids, cysteine to phenylalanine. Here the CDR3 DNA is all that survives: 48 bases in frame from base 1. The germline V gene encodes CDR1 KGHDR and CDR2 SFDVKD. Enrolling through a virtual design, the prospective study's participants ranged in age from roughly 18 to 89 years and lived across roughly 23 United States geographic areas. In the prospective study, cohorts were assigned on the basis of participant-reported clinical history obtained from a screening survey and a study questionnaire. Recovered participants in ImmuneRACE Cohort 3 were defined as having two consecutive negative NP/OP PCR tests, clearance from a healthcare professional, or resolution of symptoms. In the prospective study, mobile phlebotomists collected whole blood, serum and a nasopharyngeal or oropharyngeal swab from each participant. Participants in the prospective study had the option to provide additional blood draws and questionnaires over a roughly 2-month period. Before DNA extraction, blood samples from the prospective study were shipped at room temperature or frozen.

The source material was PBMCs or T cells enriched from blood (not recorded which). Recombination linked TRBV24-1 to TRBJ2-3; 10 central nucleotides agree with TRBD2. This TCR came from a woman aged 55-69 years who had recovered from COVID-19. The sequenced DNA: TGTGCCACGAGTGGGCTAGCGGGGGCAATCACAGATACGCAGTATTTT. It encodes CATSGLAGAITDTQYF.